This T cell receptor beta chain emerged from a study of Ad26.COV2.S vaccination and SARS-CoV-2 variants. As for the study in general: Doses of Ad26.COV2.S were injected into muscle once or twice, 56 days apart. Study-wide points: Greater spike-specific TCR breadth was seen in vaccine recipients than in placebo recipients. Total T cell responses may have been underestimated by the TCR breadth and depth analyses.

Noted treatment: around 19 received Ad26.COV2.S at low or high dose, single or two shots; about 5 received placebo; per-sample allocation not given. Day 63 after the first vaccine or placebo injection was the time point for sampling. A Boston adult aged 18-55 years was the donor. Remarks on this clone: Its target is unknown.

Produced via immunoSEQ multiplex PCR; TCRdb's table is partial and in-frame only. The data show 400,000 to 450,000 clones, with approximately 90% seen just once and roughly an eighth held by the top ten. The CDR3 is made up of 15 amino acids. Trimming took off 5 bases at V and 2 bases at J, with 15 bases between the two ends. Germline loops: CDR1 MDHEN, CDR2 SYDVKM. Sequences were derived from peripheral blood, sampled in a trial of Ad26.COV2.S vaccine versus placebo. The TCR originated in a person between 18 and 59 years old who received the Ad26.COV2.S COVID-19 vaccine or a placebo. This chain links TRBV28 with TRBJ1-1; weak D call: TRBD1 (5 bases). The CDR3 DNA follows: TGTGCCAGCAGTCCGGGGGACGCCCTAAACACTGAAGCTTTCTTT. Encoded protein: CASSPGDALNTEAFF.